The 13 T cell receptor beta chains below come from one sample, sequenced in a study of T cell responses to AZD1222 COVID-19 vaccine. Only in-frame clones appear in the TCRdb table, and some are missing; sequencing was by immunoSEQ multiplex PCR. Among about 120,000 clones listed, about nine tenths were seen once. The specimen comprised peripheral blood, sampled 28 days after the second dose of the MenACWY control vaccine. The receptors stem from an adult who received the MenACWY meningococcal vaccine as a control.

J is TRBJ2-2 and V is TRBV4-3; tentative D call: TRBD1 (5 bases). Trimming cost V 4 bases and J 3 bases, with 12 bases left between them. This CDR3 has 15 amino acids. The germline V gene encodes CDR1 LGHNA and CDR2 YSLEER. For the CDR3, the DNA is TGCGCCAGCAGCCCAATAGGGGCACACACCGGGGAGCTGTTTTTT. As protein: CASSPIGAHTGELFF.

The chain links TRBV28 to TRBJ2-3; 11 nucleotides agree with TRBD2. Germline CDR1 and CDR2: MDHEN and SYDVKM. The CDR3 runs 15 residues. J was trimmed by 1 base and V by 8 bases; bases with no gene match: 5. Here the CDR3 DNA reads TGTGCCAGCGTAGCGGGAGGGCTCGGCACAGATACGCAGTATTTT. The encoded protein is CASVAGGLGTDTQYF. The variable domain in full, with the rest retrieved from reference TRBV28 and TRBJ2-3, is DVKVTQSSRYLVKRTGEKVFLECVQDMDHENMFWYRQDPGLGLRLIYFSYDVKMKEKGDIPEGYSVSREKKERFSLILESASTNQTSMYLCASVAGGLGTDTQYFGPGTRLTVL.

The V gene is TRBV11-3, the J gene TRBJ2-2, with 11 bases fitting TRBD2. Looked up from germline, CDR1 is SGHNT and CDR2 is YENEEA. The CDR3 has 15 residues. The V segment lost 5 bases and the J segment 4 bases; nucleotides outside the gene matches: 3. The CDR3 nucleotides are TGTGCCAGCAGCGTGGGACTAGCGGTCACCGGGGAGCTGTTTTTT. Protein: CASSVGLAVTGELFF.

CDR3 residues: CASSYSTRPRGPYNEQFF. The DNA of the CDR3 is TGTGCCAGCAGTTACTCGACCCGTCCCAGGGGGCCCTACAATGAGCAGTTCTTC. This chain connects TRBV6-7 to TRBJ2-1, with 8 bases identical to TRBD1. TRBV6-7 falls under the ORF class, with uncertain function. Losses at the gene ends were 0 bases for V and 2 bases for J; bases not matched to a gene: 9. The CDR3 length is 18 residues.

The chain combines TRBV27 with TRBJ1-6; no firm D call. Trimming removed 6 bases from V and 7 bases from J, with 19 bases in between. CDR1 and CDR2 (germline): MNHEY, SMNVEV (reference sequence). The CDR3 sequence is 16 residues long. This chain's CDR3 is CASSTSPGRANSPLHF. The CDR3 DNA reads as TGTGCCAGCAGCACCTCTCCAGGCCGGGCAAATTCACCCCTCCACTTT.

V and J are TRBV27 and TRBJ2-7; possible D gene TRBD2, 6 bases. From germline, CDR1 is MNHEY and CDR2 SMNVEV (reference sequence). The CDR3 loop spans 15 amino acids. The V end was cut by 1 base, the J end by 2 bases, with 12 bases between. CDR3 sequence: CASSLLSSGTYEQYF. CDR3 DNA sequence: TGTGCCAGCAGTTTATTGAGTAGCGGTACCTACGAGCAGTACTTC.

V usage is TRBV2 and J usage is TRBJ1-1; weak D call: TRBD1 (6 bases). The germline V gene encodes CDR1 SNHLY and CDR2 FYNNEI. This CDR3 has 13 amino acids. Trimming shortened V by 7 bases and J by 1 base, and 10 bases separated the two germline ends. In DNA form, the CDR3 reads TGTGCCAGCAAGGGACAAACGAACACTGAAGCTTTCTTT. This sequence encodes CASKGQTNTEAFF.

The chain employs TRBV6-2 or TRBV6-3 and TRBJ2-2, with 10 bases fitting TRBD1. This CDR3 region has 17 residues. J was trimmed by 1 base and V by 1 base; bases with no gene match: 3. Per the germline V gene, CDR1 is MNHEY and CDR2 is SVGEGT. CDR3 sequence (DNA): TGTGCCAGCAGTTACTTGACAGGGGGCTGGAACACCGGGGAGCTGTTTTTT. Translated: CASSYLTGGWNTGELFF.

V and J are TRBV11-2 and TRBJ1-1; 9 bases are shared with TRBD1. Trimming at V came to 5 bases and at J to 3 bases, leaving 7 bases not matched to a gene. The V gene's germline CDR1 is SGHAT and CDR2 FQNNGV. The CDR3 has 15 amino acids. CDR3 region: CASSTYRGLDTEAFF. CDR3 coding DNA: TGTGCCAGCAGCACCTACAGGGGGCTAGACACTGAAGCTTTCTTT.

The rearrangement links TRBV24-1 to TRBJ2-1; 7 bases line up with TRBD1. This CDR3 comprises 14 residues. The V segment lost 4 bases and the J segment 2 bases; nucleotides outside the gene matches: 1. Looked up from germline, CDR1 is KGHDR and CDR2 is SFDVKD. DNA for the CDR3: TGTGCCACCAGTGAGACAGGGACCTACAATGAGCAGTTCTTC. Its protein is CATSETGTYNEQFF.

The chain carries TRBV4-3 and TRBJ1-6, with a possible D match to TRBD1 (6 bases). This CDR3 has 17 residues. Germline CDR1 and CDR2: LGHNA and YSLEER. The V gene lost 0 bases and the J gene lost 9 bases, with 18 bases spanning the gap. The CDR3, as DNA: TGCGCCAGCAGCCAAGATAGGGGGGGGCGGAGGGGTTCACCCCTCCACTTT. Translating it yields CASSQDRGGRRGSPLHF.

The chain couples TRBV5-4 to TRBJ2-2; TRBD1 agrees at 7 bases. J was trimmed by 6 bases and V by 4 bases; bases with no gene match: 9. The CDR3 covers 15 residues. Germline V gives CDR1 SGHNT, CDR2 YYREEE (reference sequence). The CDR3 bases are TGTGCCAGCAGCCCCCACCCAGGGGGTTCCGGGGAGCTGTTTTTT. Translation gives CASSPHPGGSGELFF.

The genes are TRBV28 and TRBJ1-5, with TRBD1 matching 9 bases. V was pared by 2 bases and J by 5 bases, with 13 bases of the junction left unmatched. CDR3 length: 18 amino acids. The germline gives CDR1 MDHEN, CDR2 SYDVKM. The CDR3 spells CASSLTTIRDRAYQPQHF. In nucleotides, the CDR3 is TGTGCCAGCAGTTTAACGACGATACGGGACAGGGCCTATCAGCCCCAGCATTTT.